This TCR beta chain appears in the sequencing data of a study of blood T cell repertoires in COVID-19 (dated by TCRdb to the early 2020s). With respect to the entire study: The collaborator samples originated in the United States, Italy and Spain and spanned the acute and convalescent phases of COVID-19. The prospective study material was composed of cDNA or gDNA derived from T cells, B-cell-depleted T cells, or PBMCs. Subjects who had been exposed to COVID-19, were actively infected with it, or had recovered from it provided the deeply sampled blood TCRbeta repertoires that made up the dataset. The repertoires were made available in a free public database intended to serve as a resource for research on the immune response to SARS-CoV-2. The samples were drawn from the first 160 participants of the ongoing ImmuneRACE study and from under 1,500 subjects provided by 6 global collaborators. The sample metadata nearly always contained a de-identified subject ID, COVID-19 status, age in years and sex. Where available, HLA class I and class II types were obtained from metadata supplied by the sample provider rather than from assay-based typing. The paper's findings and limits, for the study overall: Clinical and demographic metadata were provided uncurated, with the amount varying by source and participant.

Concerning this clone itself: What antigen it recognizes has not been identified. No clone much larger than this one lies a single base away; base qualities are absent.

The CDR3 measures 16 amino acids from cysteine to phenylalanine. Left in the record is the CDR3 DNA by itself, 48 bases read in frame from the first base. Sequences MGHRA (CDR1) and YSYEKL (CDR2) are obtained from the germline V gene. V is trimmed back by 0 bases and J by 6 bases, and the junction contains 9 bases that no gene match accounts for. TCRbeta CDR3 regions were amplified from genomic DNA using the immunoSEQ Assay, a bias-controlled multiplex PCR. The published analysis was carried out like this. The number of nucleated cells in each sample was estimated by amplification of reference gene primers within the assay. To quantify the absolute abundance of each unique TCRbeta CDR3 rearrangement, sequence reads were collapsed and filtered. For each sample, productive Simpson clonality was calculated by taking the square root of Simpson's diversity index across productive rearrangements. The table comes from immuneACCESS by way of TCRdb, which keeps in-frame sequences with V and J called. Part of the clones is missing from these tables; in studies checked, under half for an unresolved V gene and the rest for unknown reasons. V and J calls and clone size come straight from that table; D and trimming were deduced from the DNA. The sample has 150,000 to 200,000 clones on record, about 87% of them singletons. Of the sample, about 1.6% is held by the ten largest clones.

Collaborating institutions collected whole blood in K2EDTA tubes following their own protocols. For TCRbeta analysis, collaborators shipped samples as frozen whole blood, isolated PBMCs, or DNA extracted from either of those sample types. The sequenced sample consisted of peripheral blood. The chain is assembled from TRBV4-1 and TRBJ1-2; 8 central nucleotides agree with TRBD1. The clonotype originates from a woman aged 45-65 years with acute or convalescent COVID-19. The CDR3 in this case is CASSQENRGVIDGYTF. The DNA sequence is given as TGCGCCAGCAGCCAAGAAAACAGGGGGGTTATCGATGGCTACACCTTC.